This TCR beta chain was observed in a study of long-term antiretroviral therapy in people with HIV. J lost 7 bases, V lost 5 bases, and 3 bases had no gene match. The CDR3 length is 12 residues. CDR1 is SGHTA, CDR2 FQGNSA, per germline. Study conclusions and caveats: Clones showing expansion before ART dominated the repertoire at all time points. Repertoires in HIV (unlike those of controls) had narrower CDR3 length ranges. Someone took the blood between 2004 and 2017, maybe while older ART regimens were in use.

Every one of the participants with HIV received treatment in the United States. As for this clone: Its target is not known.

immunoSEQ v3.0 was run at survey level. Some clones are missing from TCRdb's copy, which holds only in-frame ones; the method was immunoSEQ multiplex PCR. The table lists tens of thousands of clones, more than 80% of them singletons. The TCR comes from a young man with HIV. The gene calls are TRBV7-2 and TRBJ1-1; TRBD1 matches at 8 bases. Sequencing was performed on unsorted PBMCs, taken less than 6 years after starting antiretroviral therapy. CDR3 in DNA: TGTGCCAGCAGCCGCGGACAGGGTGAAGCTTTCTTT. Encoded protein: CASSRGQGEAFF.